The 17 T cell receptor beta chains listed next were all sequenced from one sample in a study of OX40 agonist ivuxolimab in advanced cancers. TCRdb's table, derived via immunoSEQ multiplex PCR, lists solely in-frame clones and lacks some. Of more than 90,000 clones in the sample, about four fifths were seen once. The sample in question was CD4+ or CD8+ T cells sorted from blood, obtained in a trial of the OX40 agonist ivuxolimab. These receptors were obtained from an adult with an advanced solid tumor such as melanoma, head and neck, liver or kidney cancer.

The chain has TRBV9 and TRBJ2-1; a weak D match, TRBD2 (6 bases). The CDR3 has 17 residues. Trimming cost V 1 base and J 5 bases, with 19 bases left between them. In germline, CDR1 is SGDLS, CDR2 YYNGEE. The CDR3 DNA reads TGTGCCAGCAGCGTAAGACTCACTGGCGGGGAAAACAATGAGCAGTTCTTC. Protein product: CASSVRLTGGENNEQFF.

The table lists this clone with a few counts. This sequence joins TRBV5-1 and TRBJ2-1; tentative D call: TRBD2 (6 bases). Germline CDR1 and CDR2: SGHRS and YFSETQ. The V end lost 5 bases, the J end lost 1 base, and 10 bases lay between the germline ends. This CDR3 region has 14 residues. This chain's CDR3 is CASRSGESYNEQFF. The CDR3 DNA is TGCGCCAGCAGATCGGGGGAATCCTACAATGAGCAGTTCTTC.

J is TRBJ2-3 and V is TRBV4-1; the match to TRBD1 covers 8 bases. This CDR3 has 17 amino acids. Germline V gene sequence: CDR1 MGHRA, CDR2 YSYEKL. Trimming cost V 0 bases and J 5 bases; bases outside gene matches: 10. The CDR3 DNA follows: TGCGCCAGCAGCCAAGACCGCTGGACAGGGAAGGGAGATACGCAGTATTTT. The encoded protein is CASSQDRWTGKGDTQYF.

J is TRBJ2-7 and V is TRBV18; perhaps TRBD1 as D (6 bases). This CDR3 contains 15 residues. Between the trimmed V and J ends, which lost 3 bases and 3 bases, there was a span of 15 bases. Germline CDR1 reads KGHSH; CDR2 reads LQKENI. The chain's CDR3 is CASSPSRTDYYEQYF. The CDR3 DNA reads TGTGCCAGCTCACCCTCCCGGACAGACTACTACGAGCAGTACTTC.

In DNA form, the CDR3 reads TGTGCCAGCAGCTTAGTATACGGGCCTAAAAACATTCAGTACTTC. Residues: CASSLVYGPKNIQYF. The chain has TRBV7-2 and TRBJ2-4; D gene unclear. CDR3 length: 15 residues. CDR1 is SGHTA and CDR2 is FQGNSA in the germline V gene. Between the trimmed V and J ends, which lost 1 base and 4 bases, there was a span of 11 bases.

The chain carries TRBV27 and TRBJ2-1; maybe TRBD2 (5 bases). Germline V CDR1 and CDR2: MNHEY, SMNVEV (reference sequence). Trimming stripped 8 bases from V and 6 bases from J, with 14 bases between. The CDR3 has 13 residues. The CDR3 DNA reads TGTGCCAGCCCGTGGGAGCCTGGCAATGAGCAGTTCTTC. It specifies CASPWEPGNEQFF.

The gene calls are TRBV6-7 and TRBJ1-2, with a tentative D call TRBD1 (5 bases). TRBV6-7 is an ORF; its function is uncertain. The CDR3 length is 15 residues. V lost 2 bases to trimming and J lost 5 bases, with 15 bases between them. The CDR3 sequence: CASSYGTPWPYGYTF. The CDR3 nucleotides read TGTGCCAGCAGTTACGGGACGCCCTGGCCTTATGGCTACACCTTC.

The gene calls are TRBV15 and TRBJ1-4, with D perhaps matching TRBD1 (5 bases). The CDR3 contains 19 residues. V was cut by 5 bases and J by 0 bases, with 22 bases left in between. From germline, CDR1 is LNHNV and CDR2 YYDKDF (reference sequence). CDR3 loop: CATSARGVASLTTNEKLFF. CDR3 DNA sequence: TGTGCCACCAGCGCCCGGGGGGTGGCTTCCTTAACAACTAATGAAAAACTGTTTTTT.

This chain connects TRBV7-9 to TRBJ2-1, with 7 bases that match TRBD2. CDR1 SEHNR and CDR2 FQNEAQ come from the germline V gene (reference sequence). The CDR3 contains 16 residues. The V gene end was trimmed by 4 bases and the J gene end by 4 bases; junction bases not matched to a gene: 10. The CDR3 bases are TGTGCCAGCAGCTCTCCCAGCGGGATCGATTACAATGAGCAGTTCTTC. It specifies CASSSPSGIDYNEQFF.

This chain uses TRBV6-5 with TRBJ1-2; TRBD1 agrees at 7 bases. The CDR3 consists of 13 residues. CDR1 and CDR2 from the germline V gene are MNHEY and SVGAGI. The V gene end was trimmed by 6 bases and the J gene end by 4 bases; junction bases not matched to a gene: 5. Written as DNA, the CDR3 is TGTGCCAGCAGGAGACAGGGCCCCTATGGCTACACCTTC. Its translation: CASRRQGPYGYTF.

The CDR3 is CASSLGREQYF. The CDR3 nucleotides are TGTGCCAGCAGCTTAGGGAGGGAGCAGTACTTC. The chain recombines TRBV7-2 with TRBJ2-7, with a tentative D call TRBD2 (5 bases). This CDR3 region has 11 residues. Germline V lookup: CDR1 SGHTA, CDR2 FQGNSA. Between the trimmed V and J ends, which lost 1 base and 7 bases, there was a span of 5 bases.

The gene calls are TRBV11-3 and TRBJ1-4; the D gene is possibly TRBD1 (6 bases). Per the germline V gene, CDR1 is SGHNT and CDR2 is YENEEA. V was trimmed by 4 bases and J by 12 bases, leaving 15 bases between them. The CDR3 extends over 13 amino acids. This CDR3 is CASSSTVGQELFF. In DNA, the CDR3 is TGTGCCAGCAGCTCTACGGTGGGACAAGAACTGTTTTTT.

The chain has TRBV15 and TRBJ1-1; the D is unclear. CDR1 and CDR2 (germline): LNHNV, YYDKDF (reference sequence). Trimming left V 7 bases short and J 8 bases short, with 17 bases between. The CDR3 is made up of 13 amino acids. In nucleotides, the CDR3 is TGTGCCACCACCCCCGAGCTATCGACGGAAGCTTTCTTT. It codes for CATTPELSTEAFF.

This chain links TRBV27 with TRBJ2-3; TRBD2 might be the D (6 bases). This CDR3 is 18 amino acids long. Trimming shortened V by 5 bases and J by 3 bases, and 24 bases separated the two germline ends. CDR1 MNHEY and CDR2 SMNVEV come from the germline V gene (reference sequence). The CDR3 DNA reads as TGTGCCAGCAGTCCAAACCTAGGAGGGCGGACTGGGACAGATACGCAGTATTTT. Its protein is CASSPNLGGRTGTDTQYF.

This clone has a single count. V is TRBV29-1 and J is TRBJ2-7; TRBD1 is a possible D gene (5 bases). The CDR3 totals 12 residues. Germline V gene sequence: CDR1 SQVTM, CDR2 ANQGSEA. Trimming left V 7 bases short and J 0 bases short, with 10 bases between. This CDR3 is CSARTLSYEQYF. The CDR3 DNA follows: TGCAGCGCCAGGACACTCTCCTACGAGCAGTACTTC.

The chain's CDR3 is CASSHGGGPRNEQFF. As DNA, the CDR3 is TGTGCCAGTAGTCACGGCGGGGGCCCTAGGAATGAGCAGTTCTTC. This rearrangement joins TRBV19 to TRBJ2-1; a weak D match, TRBD2 (7 bases). This CDR3 spans 15 amino acids. CDR1 LNHDA and CDR2 SQIVND come from the germline V gene (reference sequence). Trimming stripped 5 bases from V and 7 bases from J, with 18 bases between.

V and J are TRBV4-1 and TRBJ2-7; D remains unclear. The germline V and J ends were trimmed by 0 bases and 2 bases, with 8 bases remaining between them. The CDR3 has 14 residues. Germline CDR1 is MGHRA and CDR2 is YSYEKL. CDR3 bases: TGCGCCAGCAGCCAAGACGGATTAACCTACGAGCAGTACTTC. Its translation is CASSQDGLTYEQYF.